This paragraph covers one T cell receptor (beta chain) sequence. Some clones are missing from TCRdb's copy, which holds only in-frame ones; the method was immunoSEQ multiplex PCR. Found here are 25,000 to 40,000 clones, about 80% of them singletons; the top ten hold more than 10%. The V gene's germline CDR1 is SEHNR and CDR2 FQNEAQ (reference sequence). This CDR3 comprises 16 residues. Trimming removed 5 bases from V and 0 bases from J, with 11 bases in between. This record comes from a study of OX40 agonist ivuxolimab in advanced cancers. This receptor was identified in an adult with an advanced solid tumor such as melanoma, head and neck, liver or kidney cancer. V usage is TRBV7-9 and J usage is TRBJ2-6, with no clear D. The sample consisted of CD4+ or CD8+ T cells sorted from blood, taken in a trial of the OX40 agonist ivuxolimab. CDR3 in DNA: TGTGCCAGCAGCCCGCCCCGGGTCTCTGGGGCCAACGTCCTGACTTTC. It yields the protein CASSPPRVSGANVLTF.